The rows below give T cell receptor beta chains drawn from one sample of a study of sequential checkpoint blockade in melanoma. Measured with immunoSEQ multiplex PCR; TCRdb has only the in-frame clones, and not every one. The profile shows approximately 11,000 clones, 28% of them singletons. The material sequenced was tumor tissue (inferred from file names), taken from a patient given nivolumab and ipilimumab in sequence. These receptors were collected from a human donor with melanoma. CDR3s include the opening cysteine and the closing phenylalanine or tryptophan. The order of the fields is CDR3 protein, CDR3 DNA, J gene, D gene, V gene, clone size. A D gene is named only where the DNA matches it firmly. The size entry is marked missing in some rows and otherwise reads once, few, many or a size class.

cdr3_aa: CSARRRDREGKLFF; cdr3_nt: TGCAGCGCCAGAAGGCGGGACAGGGAGGGAAAACTGTTTTTT; j_call: TRBJ1-4; d_call: TRBD1; v_call: TRBV29-1; clone_size: medium-sized
cdr3_aa: CASSWTGTDQPQHF; cdr3_nt: TGTGCCAGCAGCTGGACAGGGACGGATCAGCCCCAGCATTTT; j_call: TRBJ1-5; d_call: TRBD1; v_call: TRBV11-3; clone_size: NA
cdr3_aa: CASSLDGWGTEAFF; cdr3_nt: TGTGCCAGCAGCTTAGATGGTTGGGGCACTGAAGCTTTCTTT; j_call: TRBJ1-1; d_call: NA; v_call: TRBV11-3; clone_size: many
cdr3_aa: CASSLGLQGNTIYF; cdr3_nt: TGTGCCAGCAGCTTAGGCCTCCAGGGAAACACCATATATTTT; j_call: TRBJ1-3; d_call: NA; v_call: TRBV11-3; clone_size: few
cdr3_aa: CSSRTGSGTEAFF; cdr3_nt: TGCAGCTCCCGGACCGGGAGTGGGACTGAAGCTTTCTTT; j_call: TRBJ1-1; d_call: NA; v_call: TRBV29-1; clone_size: NA
cdr3_aa: CASSRGGRGNQPQHF; cdr3_nt: TGTGCCAGCAGTCGGGGTGGCAGGGGCAATCAGCCCCAGCATTTT; j_call: TRBJ1-5; d_call: NA; v_call: TRBV6-7; clone_size: NA
cdr3_aa: CASSYLRTVGYSNQPQHF; cdr3_nt: TGTGCCAGCAGTTACCTTAGGACAGTTGGATATAGCAATCAGCCCCAGCATTTT; j_call: TRBJ1-5; d_call: NA; v_call: TRBV6-8; clone_size: few
cdr3_aa: CATSAYTGAGYEQFF; cdr3_nt: TGTGCCACCAGCGCGTATACAGGGGCCGGGTATGAGCAGTTCTTC; j_call: TRBJ2-1; d_call: TRBD1; v_call: TRBV15; clone_size: NA
cdr3_aa: CASSLSGGVQETQYF; cdr3_nt: TGCGCCAGCAGCTTGAGCGGGGGGGTCCAAGAGACCCAGTACTTC; j_call: TRBJ2-5; d_call: TRBD2; v_call: TRBV5-1; clone_size: NA
cdr3_aa: CASTFTGTDQETQYF; cdr3_nt: TGTGCCAGCACCTTTACCGGGACAGACCAAGAGACCCAGTACTTC; j_call: TRBJ2-5; d_call: TRBD1; v_call: TRBV18; clone_size: few
cdr3_aa: CASSLLGRTAVYEQYF; cdr3_nt: TGTGCCAGCAGCTTACTGGGCAGGACAGCTGTATACGAGCAGTACTTC; j_call: TRBJ2-7; d_call: NA; v_call: TRBV11-3; clone_size: NA
cdr3_aa: CASSSDRDSYNEQFF; cdr3_nt: TGTGCCAGCAGTTCCGACAGGGACTCCTACAATGAGCAGTTCTTC; j_call: TRBJ2-1; d_call: TRBD1; v_call: TRBV6-8; clone_size: few
cdr3_aa: CATSRVTREETQYF; cdr3_nt: TGTGCCACCAGCAGAGTTACCAGGGAAGAGACCCAGTACTTC; j_call: TRBJ2-5; d_call: NA; v_call: TRBV15; clone_size: NA
cdr3_aa: CASRPISGGASYEQFF; cdr3_nt: TGTGCCAGCAGGCCGATTAGCGGGGGGGCCAGTTATGAGCAGTTCTTC; j_call: TRBJ2-1; d_call: TRBD2; v_call: TRBV6-8; clone_size: few
cdr3_aa: CASSPLGDDTEAFF; cdr3_nt: TGTGCCAGCAGTCCCTTAGGGGACGACACTGAAGCTTTCTTT; j_call: TRBJ1-1; d_call: NA; v_call: TRBV11-3; clone_size: NA
cdr3_aa: CAAAKPPSYEQYF; cdr3_nt: TGTGCCGCCGCGAAACCTCCCTCCTACGAGCAGTACTTC; j_call: TRBJ2-7; d_call: NA; v_call: TRBV6-8; clone_size: few
cdr3_aa: CASSQEGGQSVNQPQHF; cdr3_nt: TGCGCCAGCAGCCAAGAGGGGGGACAGAGCGTCAATCAGCCCCAGCATTTT; j_call: TRBJ1-5; d_call: TRBD1; v_call: TRBV4-1; clone_size: few
cdr3_aa: CASSLNLQPLHF; cdr3_nt: TGTGCCAGCAGTTTGAACCTCCAGCCCCTCCACTTT; j_call: TRBJ1-6; d_call: NA; v_call: TRBV28; clone_size: few
cdr3_aa: CASSGLAGGLETQYF; cdr3_nt: TGTGCCAGCAGTGGACTAGCGGGGGGGCTAGAGACCCAGTACTTC; j_call: TRBJ2-5; d_call: TRBD2; v_call: TRBV9; clone_size: few
cdr3_aa: CASSVEDRANSPLHF; cdr3_nt: TGTGCCAGCAGCGTAGAGGACAGGGCCAATTCACCCCTCCACTTT; j_call: TRBJ1-6; d_call: TRBD1; v_call: TRBV9; clone_size: NA
cdr3_aa: CASNNGGFGEQYF; cdr3_nt: TGTGCCAGCAACAACGGAGGGTTTGGCGAGCAGTACTTC; j_call: TRBJ2-7; d_call: NA; v_call: TRBV9; clone_size: few
cdr3_aa: CASSLKSRERPQHF; cdr3_nt: TGTGCCAGCAGCTTAAAGTCCAGGGAGCGGCCCCAGCATTTT; j_call: TRBJ1-5; d_call: NA; v_call: TRBV7-6; clone_size: few
cdr3_aa: CAWSVTEDTQYF; cdr3_nt: TGTGCCTGGAGTGTAACAGAAGATACGCAGTATTTT; j_call: TRBJ2-3; d_call: NA; v_call: TRBV30; clone_size: NA
cdr3_aa: CAWRENGAGYTF; cdr3_nt: TGTGCCTGGAGGGAAAACGGGGCCGGCTACACCTTC; j_call: TRBJ1-2; d_call: NA; v_call: TRBV30; clone_size: NA
cdr3_aa: CASSGGANSNQPQHF; cdr3_nt: TGTGCCAGTAGCGGGGGGGCAAACAGCAATCAGCCCCAGCATTTT; j_call: TRBJ1-5; d_call: NA; v_call: TRBV19; clone_size: NA
cdr3_aa: CASSPDTGGIYEQYF; cdr3_nt: TGTGCCAGCAGCCCCGACACCGGGGGGATTTACGAGCAGTACTTC; j_call: TRBJ2-7; d_call: TRBD2; v_call: TRBV14; clone_size: once
cdr3_aa: CAWRLRKNSYNSPLHF; cdr3_nt: TGTGCCTGGAGATTGAGGAAAAACTCCTATAATTCACCCCTCCACTTT; j_call: TRBJ1-6; d_call: NA; v_call: TRBV30; clone_size: few
cdr3_aa: CASRLAGSPYEQYF; cdr3_nt: TGCGCCAGCAGACTAGCGGGCTCCCCCTACGAGCAGTACTTC; j_call: TRBJ2-7; d_call: TRBD2; v_call: TRBV10-2; clone_size: NA
cdr3_aa: CASSLQGQGVETQYF; cdr3_nt: TGTGCCAGCAGCTTACAAGGGCAGGGGGTAGAGACCCAGTACTTC; j_call: TRBJ2-5; d_call: TRBD1; v_call: TRBV11-3; clone_size: NA
cdr3_aa: CASRAGEDTGELFF; cdr3_nt: TGTGCCAGCCGCGCAGGGGAGGACACCGGGGAGCTGTTTTTT; j_call: TRBJ2-2; d_call: NA; v_call: TRBV6-8; clone_size: NA
cdr3_aa: CASSKGQGDEETQYF; cdr3_nt: TGCGCCAGCAGCAAGGGACAGGGGGACGAGGAGACCCAGTACTTC; j_call: TRBJ2-5; d_call: TRBD1; v_call: TRBV23-1; clone_size: NA
cdr3_aa: CASSGTSGGIYNEQFF; cdr3_nt: TGTGCCAGCAGTGGGACTAGCGGGGGGATCTACAATGAGCAGTTCTTC; j_call: TRBJ2-1; d_call: TRBD2; v_call: TRBV28; clone_size: few
cdr3_aa: CASSYERRATNYGYTF; cdr3_nt: TGCGCCAGCAGTTACGAGCGGCGGGCGACTAACTATGGCTACACCTTC; j_call: TRBJ1-2; d_call: NA; v_call: TRBV23-1; clone_size: NA
cdr3_aa: CASSEGEGNQPQHF; cdr3_nt: TGCGCCAGCAGTGAGGGTGAGGGGAATCAGCCCCAGCATTTT; j_call: TRBJ1-5; d_call: NA; v_call: TRBV10-2; clone_size: NA
cdr3_aa: CASSFLAGGPVNEQFF; cdr3_nt: TGCGCCAGCAGCTTCCTAGCGGGGGGGCCGGTGAATGAGCAGTTCTTC; j_call: TRBJ2-1; d_call: TRBD2; v_call: TRBV5-1; clone_size: once
cdr3_aa: CASRWEGEAGKLFF; cdr3_nt: TGTGCCAGTAGATGGGAAGGGGAGGCCGGAAAACTGTTTTTT; j_call: TRBJ1-4; d_call: NA; v_call: TRBV19; clone_size: few
cdr3_aa: CASSPGQGSSYNEQFF; cdr3_nt: TGTGCCAGCAGCCCCGGGCAGGGCAGCTCCTACAATGAGCAGTTCTTC; j_call: TRBJ2-1; d_call: NA; v_call: TRBV11-3; clone_size: NA
cdr3_aa: CASREIANYGYTF; cdr3_nt: TGTGCCAGCAGGGAGATAGCCAACTATGGCTACACCTTC; j_call: TRBJ1-2; d_call: NA; v_call: TRBV6-7; clone_size: NA
cdr3_aa: CASRKRGLNQPQHF; cdr3_nt: TGTGCCAGCAGGAAGAGGGGCTTGAACCAGCCCCAGCATTTT; j_call: TRBJ1-5; d_call: NA; v_call: TRBV25-1; clone_size: NA
cdr3_aa: CASTFGLVGGSNTGELFF; cdr3_nt: TGTGCCAGTACCTTCGGTCTGGTCGGCGGGTCCAACACCGGGGAGCTGTTTTTT; j_call: TRBJ2-2; d_call: NA; v_call: TRBV19; clone_size: NA
cdr3_aa: CASSQVGGPYGYTF; cdr3_nt: TGCGCCAGCAGCCAAGTCGGGGGCCCCTATGGCTACACCTTC; j_call: TRBJ1-2; d_call: NA; v_call: TRBV4-1; clone_size: few
cdr3_aa: CASSPRQGPDTQYF; cdr3_nt: TGTGCCAGCAGCCCGAGGCAGGGCCCAGATACGCAGTATTTT; j_call: TRBJ2-3; d_call: NA; v_call: TRBV7-6; clone_size: few
cdr3_aa: CASSTGTYSEQYF; cdr3_nt: TGTGCCAGCAGTACCGGGACATACTCCGAGCAGTACTTC; j_call: TRBJ2-7; d_call: NA; v_call: TRBV6-7; clone_size: NA
cdr3_aa: CASSYLSTGHLNTEAFF; cdr3_nt: TGTGCCAGCAGTTACCTCAGTACGGGACACTTGAACACTGAAGCTTTCTTT; j_call: TRBJ1-1; d_call: NA; v_call: TRBV6-8; clone_size: many
cdr3_aa: CASSQVGVLNTEAFF; cdr3_nt: TGCGCCAGCAGCCAAGTGGGGGTTCTGAACACTGAAGCTTTCTTT; j_call: TRBJ1-1; d_call: NA; v_call: TRBV23-1; clone_size: NA